This section outlines one T cell receptor (beta chain) sequence together with its context. Its binding antigen is unknown. No per-base quality is available; no much larger clone lies one base away. Trimming costs V 0 bases and J 7 bases, and their ends lie 10 bases apart. The CDR3 runs 13 residues from the cysteine to the phenylalanine. The DNA shown is the 39-base CDR3, in frame from base 1. CDR1 and CDR2, looked up from the germline V gene (reference sequence), are MNHEY and SMNVEV. These data are taken from a study of blood T cell repertoires in COVID-19 (dated by TCRdb to about 2020). For context, the study as a whole: The collaborator samples originated in the United States, Italy and Spain and spanned the acute and convalescent phases of COVID-19. The material from the prospective study consisted of cDNA or gDNA derived from T cells, B-cell-depleted T cells, or PBMCs. The repertoires were released in a freely available public database meant as a resource for research on the immune response to SARS-CoV-2. Where available, HLA class I and class II types were taken from metadata supplied by the sample provider and were not determined by assay-based typing. A de-identified subject ID, COVID-19 status, age in years and sex were almost always included in the sample metadata. Samples came from the ongoing ImmuneRACE study (first 160 participants) plus 1,254 subjects from 6 global collaborators. Subjects who had been exposed to COVID-19, were actively infected with it, or had recovered from it provided the deeply sampled blood TCRbeta repertoires that made up the dataset.

Enrolling through a virtual design, the prospective study's participants ranged in age from roughly 18 to 95 years and lived across around 25 United States geographic areas. In the prospective study, participants were assigned to cohorts based on the clinical history participants reported in a screening survey and a study questionnaire. In the prospective study, mobile phlebotomists collected whole blood, serum and a nasopharyngeal or oropharyngeal swab from each participant. Additional blood draws and questionnaires over a 2-month period could optionally be provided by prospective study participants. Before DNA extraction, blood samples from the prospective study were shipped at room temperature or frozen. What the authors observed across the whole study: The quantity of clinical and demographic metadata differed by source and by participant and was supplied without curation.

TCRbeta CDR3 regions were amplified from genomic DNA using the immunoSEQ Assay, a bias-controlled multiplex PCR. The original methods were these. The number of nucleated cells in each sample was estimated from the amplification of reference gene primers within the assay. Sequence reads were collapsed and filtered to measure the absolute abundance of every unique TCRbeta CDR3 rearrangement. For each sample, productive Simpson clonality was calculated as the square root of Simpson's diversity index across productive rearrangements. TCRdb holds this immuneACCESS table with in-frame rearrangements only. Some clones are missing; in checked studies, unresolved V genes explain under half, and the rest has no known cause. The DNA gave D and trimming, while V, J and clone size come from that table. The sample table lists tens of thousands of clones, 60% to 80% of them with a count of one. In total, the top ten clones hold under 6% of the sample.

Here the chain combines TRBV27 and TRBJ2-7, with no D gene named confidently. The TCR originated in a woman in her forties or fifties with acute COVID-19. Sequences were obtained from PBMCs or T cells enriched from blood (not recorded which). In nucleotides, the sequence is TGTGCCAGCAGTTTATCCAGGTTCAGAGAGCAGTACTTC. It specifies CASSLSRFREQYF.